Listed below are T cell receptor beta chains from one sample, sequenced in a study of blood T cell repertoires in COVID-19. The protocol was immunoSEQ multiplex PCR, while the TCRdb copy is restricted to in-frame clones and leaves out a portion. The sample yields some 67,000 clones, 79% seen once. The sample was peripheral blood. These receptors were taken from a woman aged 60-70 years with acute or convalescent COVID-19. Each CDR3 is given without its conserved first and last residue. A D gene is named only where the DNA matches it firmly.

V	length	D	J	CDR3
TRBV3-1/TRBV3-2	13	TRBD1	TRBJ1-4	ASSSGGGRGEKLF
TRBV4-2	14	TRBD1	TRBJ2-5	ASSQGVGGYQETQY
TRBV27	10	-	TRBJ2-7	ASSPSGYEQY
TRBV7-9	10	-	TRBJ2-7	ASSGAFYEQY
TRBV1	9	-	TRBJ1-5	TPRLDQPQH
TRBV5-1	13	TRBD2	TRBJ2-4	ASSLGSGGTDIQY
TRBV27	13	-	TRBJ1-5	ASSFGQGGEQPQH
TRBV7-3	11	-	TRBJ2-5	ASSLESEETQY
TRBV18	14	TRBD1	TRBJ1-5	ASSQSGTGEDQPQH
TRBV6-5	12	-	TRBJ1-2	ASSYSQGQGGYT
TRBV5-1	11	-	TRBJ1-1	ASSSGQHTEAF
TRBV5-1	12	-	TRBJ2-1	ASSLAGGNREQF
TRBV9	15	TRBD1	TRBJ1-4	ASSVAPPGTGDEKLF
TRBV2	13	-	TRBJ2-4	ASSEGFEGKNIQY
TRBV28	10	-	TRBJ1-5	ASRETNQPQH
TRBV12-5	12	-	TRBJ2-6	ASGFSSGANVLT
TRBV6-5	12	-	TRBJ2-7	ASSQALRSYEQY
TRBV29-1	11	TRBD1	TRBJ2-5	SVGQGRWETQY
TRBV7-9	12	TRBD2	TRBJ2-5	ASSPSGGTETQY
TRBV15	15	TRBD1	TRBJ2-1	ATSRDLGTGGYNEQF
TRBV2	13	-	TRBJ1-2	ASRPRADTFYGYT
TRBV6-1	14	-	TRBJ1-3	ASSEMWASSGNTIY
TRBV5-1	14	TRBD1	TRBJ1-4	ASSRGQGSTNEKLF
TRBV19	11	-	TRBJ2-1	AAEGPPYNEQF
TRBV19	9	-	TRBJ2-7	ASRKGNEQY
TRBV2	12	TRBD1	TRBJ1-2	ASNLQGAGYGYT
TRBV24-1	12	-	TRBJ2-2	ATRPTGGTGELF
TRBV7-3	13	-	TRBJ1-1	ASSPHSAQDTEAF
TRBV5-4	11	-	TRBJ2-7	ASSTGESYEQY
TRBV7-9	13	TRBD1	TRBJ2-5	ASSFGTGGSETQY
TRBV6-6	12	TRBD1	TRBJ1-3	ASSQTGAGNTIY
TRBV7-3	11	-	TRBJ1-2	ASSTEGGLGYT
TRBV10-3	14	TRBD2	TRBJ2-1	AATGLAGGSYNEQF
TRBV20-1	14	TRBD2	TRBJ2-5	SASSGTSGGPETQY
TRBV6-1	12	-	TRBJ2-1	ASRAGANYNEQF
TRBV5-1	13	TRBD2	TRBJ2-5	ASSLLAGLQETQY
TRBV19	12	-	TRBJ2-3	ASKDSSGTDTQY
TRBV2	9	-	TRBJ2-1	ATVVGDEQF
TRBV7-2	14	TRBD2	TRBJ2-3	ASSLAPAGTTDTQY
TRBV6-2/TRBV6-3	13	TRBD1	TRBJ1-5	ASSTPGQGNQPQH
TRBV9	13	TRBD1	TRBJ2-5	ASSVVTGAGETQY
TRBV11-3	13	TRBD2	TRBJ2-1	ASSQQLAGYNEQF
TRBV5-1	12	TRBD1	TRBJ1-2	ASWDRGEGYGYT
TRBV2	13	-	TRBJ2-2	ASSAGLSDTGELF
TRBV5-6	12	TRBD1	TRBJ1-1	ASSLDLGTGEAF
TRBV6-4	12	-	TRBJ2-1	ASSDSPGPGEQF
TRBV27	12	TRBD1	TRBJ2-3	ASSMDRGTDTQY
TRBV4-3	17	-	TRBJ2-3	ASSQDQTRRAERTDTQY